Below, 19 T cell receptor beta chains from the same sample are listed, as sequenced in a study of blood T cell repertoires in COVID-19. Here immunoSEQ multiplex PCR was the method, and the copy in TCRdb shows in-frame clones only, minus some. The data hold about 160,000 clones, with 90% observed a single time. The sequencing input was peripheral blood. Receptors were obtained from a man aged 55-75 years with active or convalescent COVID-19.

This chain links TRBV5-8 with TRBJ1-2; tentative D call: TRBD1 (5 bases). Germline CDR1 and CDR2: SGHTS and YDEGEE. V lost 1 base, J lost 8 bases, and 18 bases lay in between. The CDR3 spans 15 residues. CDR3: CASSLILGGFGGYTF. The CDR3 coding sequence is TGTGCCAGCAGCTTGATCTTGGGGGGTTTTGGCGGCTACACCTTC.

The chain joins TRBV19 to TRBJ1-2, with 12 bases identical to TRBD1. Looked up from germline, CDR1 is LNHDA and CDR2 is SQIVND (reference sequence). CDR3 length: 15 residues. Trimming at V came to 7 bases and at J to 4 bases, leaving 7 bases not matched to a gene. This chain's CDR3 is CASKMGQGAAYGYTF. In DNA form, the CDR3 reads TGTGCCAGTAAAATGGGACAGGGGGCTGCCTATGGCTACACCTTC. Full variable domain (rest looked up from reference TRBV19 and TRBJ1-2): DGGITQSPKYLFRKEGQNVTLSCEQNLNHDAMYWYRQDPGQGLRLIYYSQIVNDFQKGDIAEGYSVSREKKESFPLTVTSAQKNPTAFYLCASKMGQGAAYGYTFGSGTRLTVV.

This clone was observed once. J is TRBJ1-2 and V is TRBV7-9; D unclear. Germline lookup yields CDR1 SEHNR and CDR2 FQNEAQ (reference sequence). The V gene lost 4 bases and the J gene lost 6 bases, with 21 bases spanning the gap. This CDR3 has 16 amino acids. CDR3: CASSCAGRADCHGYTF. The CDR3 DNA follows: TGTGCCAGCAGCTGCGCTGGGAGGGCGGATTGTCATGGCTACACCTTC.

The CDR3 spells CASKGGSGSWETQYF. In DNA, the CDR3 is TGTGCCAGTAAGGGCGGTAGCGGGAGTTGGGAGACCCAGTACTTC. V usage is TRBV19 and J usage is TRBJ2-5; 9 bases match TRBD2. CDR1 LNHDA and CDR2 SQIVND come from the germline V gene (reference sequence). V gave up 7 bases and J gave up 5 bases; unmatched junction bases: 11. The CDR3 has 15 amino acids.

J is TRBJ1-5 and V is TRBV9; no clear D gene. Looked up from germline, CDR1 is SGDLS and CDR2 is YYNGEE. Trimming took off 0 bases at V and 0 bases at J, with 7 bases between the two ends. This CDR3 contains 15 residues. CDR3: CASSVAPGSNQPQHF. As DNA, the CDR3 is TGTGCCAGCAGCGTAGCTCCGGGTAGCAATCAGCCCCAGCATTTT.

The chain joins TRBV6-4 to TRBJ2-1; D possibly matches TRBD1 or TRBD2 (7 bases each). The germline CDR1 and CDR2 sequences are MRHNA and SNTAGT. The CDR3 spans 12 residues. CDR3 DNA sequence: TGTGGCAGGGGGGGATCCTACAATGAGCAGTTCTTC. Translated, it gives CGRGGSYNEQFF.

The chain recombines TRBV6-5 with TRBJ1-4; no reliable D call. Germline loops: CDR1 MNHEY, CDR2 SVGAGI. The CDR3 length is 15 residues. V was clipped by 0 bases and J by 7 bases, with 12 bases between them. The CDR3 DNA sequence: TGTGCCAGCAGTTACTCGTTACGATTCGGTGAAAAACTGTTTTTT. Its protein product is CASSYSLRFGEKLFF.

The chain joins TRBV2 to TRBJ2-5, with 11 bases matching TRBD2. CDR3 length equals 18 residues. Per the germline V gene, CDR1 is SNHLY and CDR2 is FYNNEI. The J segment lost 0 bases and the V segment lost 5 bases, leaving 11 bases of the junction unmatched. In DNA, the CDR3 is TGTGCCAGCAGTAATGGGCTAGCGGGGGGCCTAAACCAAGAGACCCAGTACTTC. This gives the protein CASSNGLAGGLNQETQYF.

This clone was observed a few times. The rearrangement links TRBV5-1 to TRBJ1-3; 8 bases agree with TRBD1. The length of the CDR3 is 15 residues. The V and J ends lost 3 bases and 2 bases, in that order; junction bases with no gene match: 4. Germline V gene sequence: CDR1 SGHRS, CDR2 YFSETQ. CDR3 protein: CASSWTGYAGNTIYF. The CDR3 DNA reads as TGCGCCAGCAGCTGGACAGGGTACGCTGGAAACACCATATATTTT.

This rearrangement joins TRBV29-1 to TRBJ1-1, with 7 bases aligning to TRBD1. The CDR3 covers 13 residues. CDR1 and CDR2 from the germline V gene are SQVTM and ANQGSEA. Unmatched junction bases numbered 7, after V lost 4 bases and J lost 5 bases. CDR3 amino acids: CSVGQGLGTEAFF. The CDR3 nucleotides read TGCAGCGTTGGACAGGGCCTCGGAACTGAAGCTTTCTTT. The whole variable domain, filled in from reference TRBV29-1 and TRBJ1-1, reads SAVISQKPSRDICQRGTSLTIQCQVDSQVTMMFWYRQQPGQSLTLIATANQGSEATYESGFVIDKFPISRPNLTFSTLTVSNMSPEDSSIYLCSVGQGLGTEAFFGQGTRLTVV.

The V and J genes are TRBV19 and TRBJ1-1; 8 bases are a match to TRBD1. CDR3 length: 15 residues. The V gene end was trimmed by 7 bases and the J gene end by 2 bases; junction bases not matched to a gene: 9. The germline gives CDR1 LNHDA, CDR2 SQIVND (reference sequence). This chain's CDR3 is CASKVQGVLNTEAFF. In DNA form, the CDR3 reads TGTGCCAGTAAGGTACAGGGGGTCCTCAACACTGAAGCTTTCTTT.

The V and J genes are TRBV6-5 and TRBJ1-2; D is unresolved. The V end was cut by 6 bases, the J end by 4 bases, with 15 bases between. CDR1 and CDR2 from the germline V gene are MNHEY and SVGAGI. The CDR3 loop spans 14 amino acids. Here the CDR3 DNA reads TGTGCCAGCAGGGCAGACATGTATGGCTATGGCTACACCTTC. Its protein product is CASRADMYGYGYTF.

CDR3 sequence: CASGTGGRYGYTF. As DNA, the CDR3 is TGTGCCAGTGGGACAGGGGGTCGCTATGGCTACACCTTC. The chain uses TRBV2 and TRBJ1-2; 11 bases line up with TRBD1. The CDR3 consists of 13 residues. The germline gives CDR1 SNHLY, CDR2 FYNNEI. V trimming: 9 bases; J trimming: 4 bases; junction bases outside the gene matches: 4.

This rearrangement joins TRBV6-5 to TRBJ2-1, with TRBD2 identical over 9 bases. This CDR3 comprises 15 residues. Germline V gene data show CDR1 as MNHEY and CDR2 as SVGAGI. V trimming: 6 bases; J trimming: 7 bases; junction bases outside the gene matches: 10. In nucleotides, the CDR3 is TGTGCCAGCAGACCGAGCGGGGGGACGCATAATGAGCAGTTCTTC. Encoded protein: CASRPSGGTHNEQFF.

This sequence joins TRBV27 and TRBJ1-2; D ambiguous. V was trimmed by 6 bases and J by 4 bases, leaving 15 bases between them. This CDR3 region has 14 residues. The germline CDR1 and CDR2 sequences are MNHEY and SMNVEV (reference sequence). The CDR3 loop reads CASRPSGSLYGYTF. The CDR3 DNA reads as TGTGCCAGCAGACCGTCGGGTTCCCTCTATGGCTACACCTTC.

This clone was picked up one time. This rearrangement joins TRBV19 to TRBJ1-3, with 7 bases that match TRBD1. CDR1 is LNHDA, CDR2 SQIVND, per germline (reference sequence). CDR3 size: 16 residues. J gave up 0 bases and V 3 bases, and 5 bases lay outside the gene matches. CDR3 sequence reads: CASSIGTAFSGNTIYF. The CDR3 DNA is TGTGCCAGTAGTATCGGGACAGCTTTCTCTGGAAACACCATATATTTT.

The rearrangement uses TRBV2 and TRBJ1-5; D is ambiguous. Germline V CDR1 and CDR2: SNHLY, FYNNEI. The CDR3 sequence is 13 residues long. V was clipped by 6 bases and J by 0 bases, with 6 bases between them. The CDR3: CASRRDSNQPQHF. Here the CDR3 DNA reads TGTGCCAGCAGGAGGGATAGCAATCAGCCCCAGCATTTT.

The chain has TRBV7-9 and TRBJ2-1, with 8 positions matching TRBD1. Germline loops: CDR1 SEHNR, CDR2 FQNEAQ (reference sequence). The V gene end was trimmed by 7 bases and the J gene end by 8 bases; junction bases not matched to a gene: 4. The CDR3 contains 12 residues. CDR3 sequence (DNA): TGTGCCAGCATTCAGGGGGCTGATGAGCAGTTCTTC. Translated, it gives CASIQGADEQFF. The whole variable domain, filled in from reference TRBV7-9 and TRBJ2-1, reads DTGVSQNPRHKITKRGQNVTFRCDPISEHNRLYWYRQTLGQGPEFLTYFQNEAQLEKSRLLSDRFSAERPKGSFSTLEIQRTEQGDSAMYLCASIQGADEQFFGPGTRLTVL.

The rearrangement links TRBV4-1 to TRBJ1-2, with TRBD1 matching over 8 bases. Looked up from germline, CDR1 is MGHRA and CDR2 is YSYEKL. This CDR3 is built from 13 residues. V was clipped by 4 bases and J by 3 bases; unmatched bases: 1. CDR3 DNA: TGCGCCAGCAGCCCGGGACAGGACTATGGCTACACCTTC. Translated, it gives CASSPGQDYGYTF.